Given below is one T cell receptor (beta chain) in context. Germline V gene data show CDR1 as SGHTS and CDR2 as YDEGEE. CDR3 length: 20 residues. V lost 0 bases and J lost 0; bases outside the gene matches: 15. The data are from a study of blood T cell repertoires in COVID-19. The overall study: Both acute and convalescent COVID-19 samples were obtained from the United States, Italy and Spain. Sample material is recorded as cDNA or gDNA derived from T cells, B-cell-depleted T cells, or PBMCs.

In the source study's methods: Counts of nucleated cells, estimated from reference gene primer amplification, were obtained. The repertoire was sequenced with immunoSEQ multiplex PCR; TCRdb's copy has only in-frame clones and lacks some. The V and J calls and the clone size are those of that table, but D and trimming were determined from the DNA. The table shows 250,000 to 350,000 clones, with around nine tenths occurring only once. Membership in each cohort depended on participant-reported clinical history. The chain recombines TRBV5-8 with TRBJ1-1; 9 positions match TRBD1. Sequencing was performed on PBMCs or T cells enriched from blood (not recorded which). The clonotype comes from a woman in her 30s who had recovered from COVID-19. As DNA, the CDR3 is TGTGCCAGCAGCTTGGTAGTAGGACCCCAGACAGGGGGGATGAACACTGAAGCTTTCTTT. Protein: CASSLVVGPQTGGMNTEAFF.